A selection of T cell receptor beta chains follows, all from one sample in a study of T cell responses to AZD1222 COVID-19 vaccine. Only in-frame clones appear in the TCRdb table, and some are missing; sequencing was by immunoSEQ multiplex PCR. The sample has about 150,000 clones; 92% are singletons. The material sequenced was peripheral blood, taken 28 days after the second AZD1222 dose. Every receptor here comes from an adult who received the AZD1222 COVID-19 vaccine. Both conserved end residues are part of each CDR3. A D gene is named only where the DNA matches it firmly. Clone sizes are given selectively: once, few, many, or a class where the clone is expanded.

size: once; D: .; J: TRBJ2-3; V: TRBV27; length: 14; DNA: TGTGCCAGCAGCTCCACGGTGAACGCAGATACGCAGTATTTT; CDR3: CASSSTVNADTQYF
size: .; D: .; J: TRBJ2-1; V: TRBV12-5; length: 17; DNA: TGTGCTAGTGGCCCCCTACCTCCCCCCCTCTCCTACAATGAGCAGTTCTTC; CDR3: CASGPLPPPLSYNEQFF
size: .; D: .; J: TRBJ2-2; V: TRBV15; length: 13; DNA: TGTGCCACCGGACAGTCGTACACCGGGGAGCTGTTTTTT; CDR3: CATGQSYTGELFF
size: once; D: TRBD1; J: TRBJ2-7; V: TRBV19; length: 15; DNA: TGTGCCAGTAGTATGGAACAGGGGATAAAATACGAGCAGTACTTC; CDR3: CASSMEQGIKYEQYF
size: once; D: TRBD2; J: TRBJ2-2; V: TRBV4-2; length: 19; DNA: TGTGCCAGCAGCCAGCCTTCCCGGCGTGTAGCGGGAGCGGCCGGGGAGCTGTTTTTT; CDR3: CASSQPSRRVAGAAGELFF
size: .; D: .; J: TRBJ2-5; V: TRBV27; length: 13; DNA: TGTGCCAGCAGTTTCTATGATGGGGAGACCCAGTACTTC; CDR3: CASSFYDGETQYF
size: .; D: .; J: TRBJ2-3; V: TRBV2; length: 16; DNA: TGTGCCAGCAGTGAAGCGGACGGGGGCTCGACAGATACGCAGTATTTT; CDR3: CASSEADGGSTDTQYF
size: once; D: TRBD1; J: TRBJ1-1; V: TRBV7-2; length: 14; DNA: TGTGCCAGCAGCTTCGGCAGGGGGTATCCTGAAGCTTTCTTT; CDR3: CASSFGRGYPEAFF
size: .; D: .; J: TRBJ2-7; V: TRBV7-6; length: 16; DNA: TGTGCCAGCGTCCCACCCCGGTCTTCAGACTCCTACGAGCAGTACTTC; CDR3: CASVPPRSSDSYEQYF
size: .; D: TRBD1; J: TRBJ1-5; V: TRBV19; length: 18; DNA: TGTGCCAGTAGTCAATACGTCGGGACAGGGGCCCCGCCCCAGCCCCAGCATTTT; CDR3: CASSQYVGTGAPPQPQHF
size: .; D: .; J: TRBJ2-7; V: TRBV28; length: 15; DNA: TGTGCCAGCAGACTCTCGGGGGGCCAAACCTACGAGCAGTACTTC; CDR3: CASRLSGGQTYEQYF
size: few; D: .; J: TRBJ2-2; V: TRBV3-1/TRBV3-2; length: 18; DNA: TGTGCCAGCAGCCACCCCCGGGGGTCCGGGTCGAACACCGGGGAGCTGTTTTTT; CDR3: CASSHPRGSGSNTGELFF
size: .; D: .; J: TRBJ1-6; V: TRBV18; length: 16; DNA: TGTGCCAGCTCACCAAGTGGGGGTCGGGCAAATTCACCCCTCCACTTT; CDR3: CASSPSGGRANSPLHF
size: .; D: .; J: TRBJ1-6; V: TRBV6-4; length: 13; DNA: TGTGCCAGCAGTGACTCAAGTAATTCACCCCTCCACTTT; CDR3: CASSDSSNSPLHF
size: .; D: TRBD1; J: TRBJ1-6; V: TRBV5-4; length: 16; DNA: TGTGCCAGCAGCTTGGCGGTGGGACAGGGGGCAACTCCCCTCCACTTT; CDR3: CASSLAVGQGATPLHF
size: .; D: TRBD1; J: TRBJ2-7; V: TRBV2; length: 14; DNA: TGTGCCAGCAGCCTCAGGGGGCGCTCCTACGAGCAGTACTTC; CDR3: CASSLRGRSYEQYF
size: .; D: .; J: TRBJ2-2; V: TRBV7-9; length: 16; DNA: TGTGCCAGCAGCTTACGAGGGAGTTCGGACACCGGGGAGCTGTTTTTT; CDR3: CASSLRGSSDTGELFF
size: .; D: TRBD1; J: TRBJ1-1; V: TRBV27; length: 14; DNA: TGTGCCAGCAACACACAGGGGACGAACACTGAAGCTTTCTTT; CDR3: CASNTQGTNTEAFF
size: .; D: .; J: TRBJ2-1; V: TRBV28; length: 15; DNA: TGTGCCAGCAGGTGGGGGGGCCCACCCTACAATGAGCAGTTCTTC; CDR3: CASRWGGPPYNEQFF
size: few; D: TRBD1; J: TRBJ2-7; V: TRBV19; length: 13; DNA: TGTGCCAGTAGTCCAGGGACAGGCTACGAGCAGTACTTC; CDR3: CASSPGTGYEQYF
size: .; D: TRBD1; J: TRBJ2-1; V: TRBV7-2; length: 14; DNA: TGTGCCAGCAGCCGGGACAGCCTATACAATGAGCAGTTCTTC; CDR3: CASSRDSLYNEQFF
size: once; D: .; J: TRBJ1-1; V: TRBV19; length: 14; DNA: TGTGCCAGTACACCGTGGTTTAATGTCCCTGAAGCTTTCTTT; CDR3: CASTPWFNVPEAFF
size: .; D: TRBD1; J: TRBJ1-6; V: TRBV4-1; length: 17; DNA: TGCGCCAGCAGCCATTTCGAAGGACAGGGCCCAAATTCACCCCTCCACTTT; CDR3: CASSHFEGQGPNSPLHF
size: once; D: .; J: TRBJ2-1; V: TRBV2; length: 14; DNA: TGTGCCAGCAGTGAAGCGCTCCCGCCCGAGCTGAGATTCTTC; CDR3: CASSEALPPELRFF
size: .; D: .; J: TRBJ1-6; V: TRBV6-5; length: 14; DNA: TGTGCCAGCAGTTGGGTCAGGGATAATTCACCCCTCCACTTT; CDR3: CASSWVRDNSPLHF
size: .; D: .; J: TRBJ2-2; V: TRBV9; length: 13; DNA: TGTGCCAGCAGCGTAGTAGGGAGCAGGGAGCTGTTTTTT; CDR3: CASSVVGSRELFF
size: .; D: TRBD2; J: TRBJ2-4; V: TRBV6-2/TRBV6-3; length: 13; DNA: TGTGCCAGCAGTTCCCGGACTAGCGACATTCAGTACTTC; CDR3: CASSSRTSDIQYF
size: .; D: .; J: TRBJ2-4; V: TRBV12-3/TRBV12-4; length: 13; DNA: TGTGCCAGCAGTTTTATCATCGGCGGCATTCAGTACTTC; CDR3: CASSFIIGGIQYF
size: .; D: .; J: TRBJ2-1; V: TRBV7-9; length: 15; DNA: TGTGCCAGCAGGCCAGGACAGATTACTTCAATGGAGCAGTTCTTC; CDR3: CASRPGQITSMEQFF
size: .; D: TRBD1; J: TRBJ1-1; V: TRBV7-2; length: 16; DNA: TGTGCCAGCAGCTCCCGGACAGGACTAAGGGACACTGAAGCTTTCTTT; CDR3: CASSSRTGLRDTEAFF
size: .; D: .; J: TRBJ1-2; V: TRBV28; length: 15; DNA: TGTGCCAGCATTCGGGAGGACGGCAGGGGTTATGGCTACACCTTC; CDR3: CASIREDGRGYGYTF
size: .; D: .; J: TRBJ2-3; V: TRBV19; length: 12; DNA: TGTGCCAGTAGTGAGAGCACAGATACGCAGTATTTT; CDR3: CASSESTDTQYF
size: .; D: .; J: TRBJ1-5; V: TRBV2; length: 15; DNA: TGTGCCAGCAGTGAACGGCCGGGAGGCAATCAGCCCCAGCATTTT; CDR3: CASSERPGGNQPQHF
size: .; D: .; J: TRBJ2-7; V: TRBV19; length: 13; DNA: TGTGCCAGTAGTATCGTGGCCGGATCCGAGCAGTACTTC; CDR3: CASSIVAGSEQYF
size: once; D: .; J: TRBJ1-2; V: TRBV18; length: 15; DNA: TGTGCCAGCTCACCAGCTACCATAGAGAACTATGGCTACACCTTC; CDR3: CASSPATIENYGYTF
size: once; D: .; J: TRBJ1-1; V: TRBV12-5; length: 14; DNA: TGTGCTAGTGGTCCCGAGGGGGGGAACACTGAAGCTTTCTTT; CDR3: CASGPEGGNTEAFF